This TCR beta chain was recorded in a study of radiotherapy plus CTLA-4 blockade in lung cancer. Study-level information: Disease control was achieved by 31% of patients, and objective responses by around 17%. Findings and limits, study-wide: After radiotherapy and ipilimumab, tumor-derived clones expanded in peripheral blood. Early blood T cell clone changes and increased post-radiation serum interferon-beta were reportedly the strongest response predictors.

For this clone: Its antigen is undetermined.

TCRdb keeps only in-frame clones here, not all; method: immunoSEQ multiplex PCR. This table has about 59,000 clones, 70% to 80% appearing once. The study gave focal radiation plus ipilimumab CTLA-4 blockade to patients with chemo-refractory metastatic non-small-cell lung cancer. V dropped 2 bases and J dropped 6 bases, with 13 bases sitting between them. Germline V lookup: CDR1 MDHEN, CDR2 SYDVKM. CDR3 length: 14 residues. The chain couples TRBV28 to TRBJ1-1; D may be TRBD1 (6 bases). Source: peripheral blood, taken from a patient treated with radiotherapy plus ipilimumab. The sequence derives from a human donor with non-small cell lung cancer whose response to radiotherapy plus ipilimumab could not be evaluated. CDR3 DNA: TGTGCCAGCAGTTTAAGCATCAGGGGTTCTGAAGCTTTCTTT. Encoded protein: CASSLSIRGSEAFF. The full variable domain, in which reference TRBV28 and TRBJ1-1 provide the parts outside the CDR3, is DVKVTQSSRYLVKRTGEKVFLECVQDMDHENMFWYRQDPGLGLRLIYFSYDVKMKEKGDIPEGYSVSREKKERFSLILESASTNQTSMYLCASSLSIRGSEAFFGQGTRLTVV.